The rows below give T cell receptor beta chains drawn from one sample of a study of metastatic and nonmetastatic thyroid tumors. With MiXCR, TCRdb called clones anew from the PCR reads. In the table there are roughly 72,000 clones, roughly 18% of which are singletons. Specimen: blood. Source of these receptors: a female donor with papillary thyroid cancer or a benign thyroid nodule (not recorded which). Some clones in this sample may be carry-over from other donors' samples. Each CDR3 is given with its conserved first and last residue. Each record gives: D gene, clone size, V gene, J gene, CDR3 DNA, CDR3 protein. A D gene is named only where the DNA matches it firmly. Only part of the rows carry a size: once, few, many, or a class if the clone is expanded.

d_gene: .
abundance: .
v_gene: TRBV30
j_gene: TRBJ2-7
CDR3nt: TGTGCCTGGGACCAGGGGAACTACGAGCAGTACTTC
CDR3aa: CAWDQGNYEQYF

d_gene: .
abundance: many
v_gene: TRBV30
j_gene: TRBJ1-1
CDR3nt: TGTGCCTGGAGTCGGTCCATAAACACTGAAGCTTTCTTT
CDR3aa: CAWSRSINTEAFF

d_gene: TRBD2
abundance: .
v_gene: TRBV5-1
j_gene: TRBJ2-2
CDR3nt: TGCGCCAGGGAGACTAGCGGGGGGGACACCGGGGAGCTGTTTTTT
CDR3aa: CARETSGGDTGELFF

d_gene: .
abundance: many
v_gene: TRBV10-3
j_gene: TRBJ1-5
CDR3nt: TGTGCCATCAGTGAATACGCGGGGGGGGATCAGCCCCAGCATTTT
CDR3aa: CAISEYAGGDQPQHF

d_gene: .
abundance: .
v_gene: TRBV30
j_gene: TRBJ2-1
CDR3nt: TGTGCCTGGAGTGGGATGAGCTCCTACAATGAGCAGTTCTTC
CDR3aa: CAWSGMSSYNEQFF

d_gene: .
abundance: many
v_gene: TRBV19
j_gene: TRBJ2-7
CDR3nt: TGTGCCAGTAGTATATTAGGCAGGAACCACGAGCAGTACTTC
CDR3aa: CASSILGRNHEQYF

d_gene: .
abundance: many
v_gene: TRBV11-2
j_gene: TRBJ2-7
CDR3nt: TGTGCCAGCAGCTTCGTCGGCATCTCCTACGAGCAGTACTTC
CDR3aa: CASSFVGISYEQYF

d_gene: TRBD1
abundance: many
v_gene: TRBV7-9
j_gene: TRBJ2-7
CDR3nt: TGTGCCAGCACCGGACAGGGTTCCTACGAGCAGTACTTC
CDR3aa: CASTGQGSYEQYF

d_gene: .
abundance: many
v_gene: TRBV30
j_gene: TRBJ1-1
CDR3nt: TGTGCCTGGAGTAGGGGACAGAACACTGAAGCTTTCTTT
CDR3aa: CAWSRGQNTEAFF

d_gene: .
abundance: .
v_gene: TRBV6-5
j_gene: TRBJ1-6
CDR3nt: TGTGCCAGCAGTTACAACGGGGAGAACTCACCCCTCCACTTT
CDR3aa: CASSYNGENSPLHF

d_gene: TRBD1
abundance: many
v_gene: TRBV27
j_gene: TRBJ2-1
CDR3nt: TGTGCCAGCACCCCCCGGGGACAGGGAGGTGAGCAGTTCTTC
CDR3aa: CASTPRGQGGEQFF

d_gene: TRBD1
abundance: many
v_gene: TRBV20-1
j_gene: TRBJ2-7
CDR3nt: TGCAGTGCTTCGGACAGGGCGACCTACGAGCAGTACTTC
CDR3aa: CSASDRATYEQYF

d_gene: TRBD2
abundance: .
v_gene: TRBV5-1
j_gene: TRBJ2-5
CDR3nt: TGCGCCAGCAGCGCAACTAGCGGGCAAGAGACCCAGTACTTC
CDR3aa: CASSATSGQETQYF

d_gene: .
abundance: many
v_gene: TRBV5-1
j_gene: TRBJ1-4
CDR3nt: TGCGCCAGCAGCTTCGCAGGGGATGAAAAACTGTTTTTT
CDR3aa: CASSFAGDEKLFF

d_gene: .
abundance: few
v_gene: TRBV6-1
j_gene: TRBJ1-3
CDR3nt: TGTGCCAGCAGACGGACAGATCCTGGAAACACCATATATTTT
CDR3aa: CASRRTDPGNTIYF

d_gene: .
abundance: many
v_gene: TRBV13
j_gene: TRBJ2-1
CDR3nt: TGTGCCAGCAGCTTCGGGGTTGGGCAGTTCTTC
CDR3aa: CASSFGVGQFF

d_gene: TRBD1
abundance: few
v_gene: TRBV2
j_gene: TRBJ2-3
CDR3nt: TGTGCCAGCAGCGAGACAGGGTCTGGTCCAGATACGCAGTATTTT
CDR3aa: CASSETGSGPDTQYF

d_gene: TRBD1
abundance: few
v_gene: TRBV6-1
j_gene: TRBJ2-7
CDR3nt: TGTGCCAGCAGCGAGACAGGGGCGCGCTACTACGAGCATTACTTC
CDR3aa: CASSETGARYYEHYF

d_gene: .
abundance: many
v_gene: TRBV18
j_gene: TRBJ2-7
CDR3nt: TGTGCCAGCTCACCTTTTAGCGGAAGCTCCTACGAGCAGTACTTC
CDR3aa: CASSPFSGSSYEQYF

d_gene: .
abundance: many
v_gene: TRBV12-5
j_gene: TRBJ1-1
CDR3nt: TGTGCTAGTGGTTTGGTACTCGGAGAAAACACTGAAGCTTTCTTT
CDR3aa: CASGLVLGENTEAFF

d_gene: .
abundance: many
v_gene: TRBV28
j_gene: TRBJ2-3
CDR3nt: TGTGCCAGCTCGTTGGTGTCTACGCAGTATTTT
CDR3aa: CASSLVSTQYF

d_gene: .
abundance: many
v_gene: TRBV5-1
j_gene: TRBJ2-3
CDR3nt: TGCGCCAGCAGAATGGAAGATACGCAGTATTTT
CDR3aa: CASRMEDTQYF

d_gene: .
abundance: .
v_gene: TRBV20-1
j_gene: TRBJ2-7
CDR3nt: TGCAGTGCTAGTGGTGAAGTTAATGGTGACGAGCAGTACTTC
CDR3aa: CSASGEVNGDEQYF

d_gene: TRBD1
abundance: many
v_gene: TRBV5-1
j_gene: TRBJ2-5
CDR3nt: TGCGCCAGCAGACCGGGACAGCCTTTTCCTGAGACCCAGTACTTC
CDR3aa: CASRPGQPFPETQYF

d_gene: .
abundance: many
v_gene: TRBV20-1
j_gene: TRBJ1-1
CDR3nt: TGCAGTGCTCGTCTGGGGCCTGACACTGAAGCTTTCTTT
CDR3aa: CSARLGPDTEAFF

d_gene: .
abundance: many
v_gene: TRBV20-1
j_gene: TRBJ2-3
CDR3nt: TGCAGTGCTAGAGATGAGGCGGGAAGATATAGTGGCCCAGATACGCAGTATTTT
CDR3aa: CSARDEAGRYSGPDTQYF

d_gene: TRBD1
abundance: many
v_gene: TRBV28
j_gene: TRBJ2-7
CDR3nt: TGTGCCAGCAGTTTGGGGACAGGGGTGGAAGAGCAGTACTTC
CDR3aa: CASSLGTGVEEQYF

d_gene: .
abundance: many
v_gene: TRBV7-3
j_gene: TRBJ2-3
CDR3nt: TGTGCCAGCAGCCGTCAGGCGGCGGGCACAGATACGCAGTATTTT
CDR3aa: CASSRQAAGTDTQYF

d_gene: TRBD2
abundance: many
v_gene: TRBV7-2
j_gene: TRBJ2-7
CDR3nt: TGTGCCAGCAGCCCCACGGGACTAGCGGGAGATCAGTGGTCCTACGAGCAGTACTTC
CDR3aa: CASSPTGLAGDQWSYEQYF